This TCR beta chain was recovered during a study of beta chain features in type 1 diabetes (dated by TCRdb to between 2017 and 2018). Looking at the study overall: Patients and healthy donors did not differ in mean age, gender distribution, total cell number or subset yield. In the study, recently diagnosed type 1 diabetes patients and matched healthy donors were compared on the TCRB repertoires of their sorted circulating CD4+ T cell subsets. A total of some 110 million sorted cells were examined across all samples, and a strong correlation was observed between cell number per subset and RNA yield. Regulatory and stem cell-like memory subsets were obtained from only 8 patients and about 8 healthy donors, while naive and central memory subsets were obtained from all 30 or so donors.

What the study reported, not specific to this receptor: Because the HLA sub-analyses included only small numbers of individuals, any influence of HLA type on TCRB rearrangement was left unresolved. A moderate but significant shortening of TCRB CDR3 length was observed in type 1 diabetes patients in all four CD4+ subsets. Naive, central memory and regulatory TCRB repertoires appeared more similar among patients than among healthy donors. Because cDNA was sequenced instead of genomic DNA, highly expressing activated cells could be over-represented, though the groups showed no difference in activation or CD3 levels. At VDJ recombination sites, patients with type 1 diabetes made fewer insertions and deleted more nucleotides, a pattern implying thymic rearrangement abnormalities. Shorter templates might be favored by PCR, yet because patient and control samples were amplified and corrected together, any such skew would affect both groups equally.

The CDR3 runs 14 amino acids, cysteine and phenylalanine included. The entry retains the CDR3 DNA only, 42 bases that are in frame from base 1. Clipping removes 5 bases from V and 2 bases from J, with 4 as the unmatched junction base count. The germline V gene (reference sequence) sets CDR1 to GTSNPN and CDR2 to SVGIG. All of the isolated RNA was reverse transcribed with the High Capacity cDNA Reverse Transcription Kit, so expressed TCRB transcripts were sequenced. Deep immunoSEQ sequencing was performed on naive, central memory and regulatory T cell samples, with an average of around 3.4 million total reads per sample. After sorted cells were lysed in RLT buffer, RNA was extracted with DNase-treated RNeasy Micro or Mini kits, with the choice depending on cell number. Each cell subset was processed separately to prevent cross-contamination, with patient and healthy donor samples processed together. Using the immunoSEQ multiplex PCR, TCRB sequences were amplified from cDNA into 87-bp fragments spanning the CDR3 region. Sequencing of the amplicons was performed on the Illumina HiSeq platform. On the authors' methods: PCR bias was computationally corrected using synthetic template baselines, reads within Hamming distance 2 were collapsed, and singletons that could not be merged were discarded. Reads were aligned to IMGT to assign V, D and J genes, CDR3 length, and insertions or deletions at six rearrangement sites. Within each subset, clonotype counts were normalized to sorted cell number, after which true diversity and Gini coefficients were computed with the tcR R package. Repertoire sharing was quantified using the overlap coefficient calculated on TCRB nucleotide sequences. Out-of-frame TCRB sequences from naive cells were analyzed to stand in for the pre-selection repertoire. TCRdb re-hosts the immuneACCESS table, in-frame sequences only. Its copies lack some clones; in the studies checked, an unresolved V gene accounts for under half of them, and the cause for the rest is not known. V, J and clone size were drawn from that table, and D and trimming were deduced from the DNA. A total of about 470,000 clones appear in this sample, over 25% of them only once. The ten largest account for 0.05% to 0.065% of the sample.

To note about this clone: The antigen it recognizes is unknown. No base-level quality is on record; no much larger clone is a single base apart.

Each donor gave one peripheral blood draw, averaging approximately 0.11 L, which was collected into heparinised tubes. A BD FACSAria II was used to sort naive, central memory, regulatory and stem cell-like memory CD4+ T cells with a panel that included CD45RO, CCR7, CD25, CD127, CD95 and CD27. A purity above 98% was achieved for all sorted populations. Right away, PBMCs were isolated by Lymphoprep density gradient centrifugation and were stained directly, with no culture step. To minimize batch effects, samples were stained and sorted in pairs, one healthy donor with one patient per experiment. The chain is encoded by TRBV30 joined to TRBJ2-3; 10 bases in between match TRBD1. The sample consisted of naive CD4+ T cells from blood. This specimen's cell subset or site label, per the study, means: true naive CD4+ T cells. The clonotype comes from a man younger than 35 in good health. This receptor carries the CDR3 CAWGTGELTDTQYF. The nucleotides are TGTGCCTGGGGGACAGGGGAACTCACAGATACGCAGTATTTT.